These 21 T cell receptor beta chains were sequenced from one sample in a study of blood T cell repertoires in COVID-19. Sequencing was performed with immunoSEQ multiplex PCR; in TCRdb, only in-frame clones are kept and a portion is missing. Among approximately 220,000 clones listed, nearly 90% were seen once. Material for sequencing was PBMCs or T cells enriched from blood (not recorded which). These receptors came from a young man who had been exposed to COVID-19.

The rearrangement joins TRBV9 to TRBJ1-3; TRBD1 matches 10 bases. CDR1 is SGDLS, CDR2 YYNGEE, per germline. This CDR3 comprises 19 residues. V shed 0 bases and J 3 bases; nucleotides not matched to a gene: 12. CDR3 sequence reads: CASSVELTGGRSGGNTIYF. The DNA of the CDR3 is TGTGCCAGCAGCGTAGAATTGACAGGGGGCAGATCGGGTGGAAACACCATATATTTT.

This clone was counted between two and nine times. The V gene is TRBV3-1 (or the pseudogene TRBV3-2), the J gene TRBJ1-3, with D hard to call. The CDR3 has 15 residues. Deletions cut 0 bases from V and 2 bases from J, with 8 bases between. CDR1 and CDR2 (germline): LGHDT, YNNKEL (reference sequence). The DNA of the CDR3 is TGTGCCAGCAGCCAAGATACCAGGCCTGGAAACACCATATATTTT. Protein product: CASSQDTRPGNTIYF.

The chain joins TRBV7-9 to TRBJ2-1; no firm D call. The CDR3 extends over 15 amino acids. V shed 1 base and J shed 0 bases, with 7 bases lying between them. Germline CDR1 SEHNR, CDR2 FQNEAQ (reference sequence). The CDR3 loop is CASSLVRISYNEQFF. Written as DNA, the CDR3 is TGTGCCAGCAGCTTAGTGAGGATCTCCTACAATGAGCAGTTCTTC.

CDR3 DNA: TGTGCCACCAGCAGAGAAAGGGGGCGCTGGGTGACCCAGTACTTC. This encodes CATSRERGRWVTQYF. The chain links TRBV15 to TRBJ2-5, with 7 bases identical to TRBD1. Germline trimming cut 0 bases from V and 7 bases from J; bases unmatched to any gene: 8. Germline V gene lookup returns CDR1 LNHNV and CDR2 YYDKDF (reference sequence). There are 15 residues in the CDR3.

V usage is TRBV11-2 and J usage is TRBJ1-2, with a tentative D call TRBD1 (5 bases). The germline V gene has CDR1 SGHAT and CDR2 FQNNGV. V lost 6 bases and J 5 bases, leaving 13 bases between the germline ends. The CDR3 is made up of 13 amino acids. The CDR3 DNA sequence: TGTGCCAGCAGTGCCGGGACTGTATATGGCTACACCTTC. Encoded protein: CASSAGTVYGYTF.

The gene calls are TRBV30 and TRBJ1-2; D gene uncertain. From germline, CDR1 is GTSNPN and CDR2 SVGIG (reference sequence). Trimming cost V 2 bases and J 2 bases, with 6 bases left between them. The CDR3 sequence is 12 residues long. CDR3: CAWSSGNYGYTF. The CDR3 region has the DNA TGTGCCTGGAGTTCGGGGAACTATGGCTACACCTTC.

V gene TRBV7-8 combines with J gene TRBJ1-3; D might be TRBD1 (5 bases). Trimming removed 11 bases from V and 8 bases from J, with 22 bases in between. Per germline, CDR1 SGHVS and CDR2 FQNEAQ. The CDR3 length is 14 residues. This CDR3 is CAGSDGEGRDTIYF. The CDR3, as DNA: TGTGCCGGCTCAGACGGGGAGGGGAGGGACACCATATATTTT.

The V and J genes are TRBV7-3 and TRBJ2-1; a weak D match, TRBD2 (6 bases). CDR1 and CDR2 from the germline V gene are SGHTA and FQGTGA. Between the trimmed V and J ends, which lost 5 bases and 6 bases, there was a span of 11 bases. The CDR3 has 13 amino acids. CDR3 in DNA: TGTGCCAGCAGCCCTCCCGGGAGCAATGAGCAGTTCTTC. As protein: CASSPPGSNEQFF. Based on the CDR3 plus reference TRBV7-3 and TRBJ2-1, the full variable domain is GAGVSQTPSNKVTEKGKYVELRCDPISGHTALYWYRQSLGQGPEFLIYFQGTGAADDSGLPNDRFFAVRPEGSVSTLKIQRTERGDSAVYLCASSPPGSNEQFFGPGTRLTVL.

This rearrangement joins TRBV11-3 to TRBJ2-5, with D perhaps TRBD2 (6 bases). Deletions cut 5 bases from V and 2 bases from J, with 9 bases between. The CDR3 covers 13 residues. Germline V lookup: CDR1 SGHNT, CDR2 YENEEA. The CDR3 is CASSPGTQETQYF. The CDR3 region has the DNA TGTGCCAGCAGCCCAGGGACTCAAGAGACCCAGTACTTC.

The genes are TRBV19 and TRBJ2-7, with TRBD1 matching over 7 bases. There are 15 residues in the CDR3. Germline CDR1 reads LNHDA; CDR2 reads SQIVND (reference sequence). The J segment lost 3 bases and the V segment lost 1 base, leaving 6 bases of the junction unmatched. The CDR3 nucleotides are TGTGCCAGTAGTATAGGGGGACAGTCTCTCTACGAGCAGTACTTC. Amino acids: CASSIGGQSLYEQYF.

The CDR3 bases are TGCGCCAGCCGGGACACTAACACCGGGGAGCTGTTTTTT. Its translation is CASRDTNTGELFF. The rearrangement uses TRBV10-1 and TRBJ2-2; tentatively, D is TRBD1 (6 bases). Germline CDR1 and CDR2: WNHNN and SYGVQD (reference sequence). V was pared by 8 bases and J by 2 bases, with 9 bases between. The CDR3 is 13 amino acids.

This clone was counted a few times. The chain uses TRBV28 and TRBJ1-6; maybe TRBD1 (5 bases). V was trimmed by 6 bases and J by 5 bases, leaving 17 bases between them. The length of the CDR3 is 16 residues. Per germline, CDR1 MDHEN and CDR2 SYDVKM. CDR3 residues: CASRLSGGRDNSPLHF. CDR3 sequence (DNA): TGTGCCAGCAGACTTTCCGGGGGGAGAGATAATTCACCCCTCCACTTT. Based on the CDR3 plus reference TRBV28 and TRBJ1-6, the full variable domain is DVKVTQSSRYLVKRTGEKVFLECVQDMDHENMFWYRQDPGLGLRLIYFSYDVKMKEKGDIPEGYSVSREKKERFSLILESASTNQTSMYLCASRLSGGRDNSPLHFGNGTRLTVT.

This chain uses TRBV19 with TRBJ1-5, with D possibly being TRBD1 (5 bases). The CDR3 sequence is 16 residues long. Between the trimmed V and J ends, which lost 5 bases and 0 bases, there was a span of 14 bases. The germline gives CDR1 LNHDA, CDR2 SQIVND (reference sequence). CDR3 loop: CASSLKGPYSNQPQHF. Here the CDR3 DNA reads TGTGCCAGTAGTCTGAAGGGGCCGTATAGCAATCAGCCCCAGCATTTT.

The chain uses TRBV5-8 and TRBJ1-5; TRBD1 might be the D (6 bases). V gave up 5 bases and J gave up 1 base, with 13 bases separating them. Germline V gives CDR1 SGHTS, CDR2 YDEGEE. This CDR3 spans 15 amino acids. The CDR3 sequence is CASSDGTLSNQPQHF. For the CDR3, the DNA is TGTGCCAGCAGTGATGGGACACTCAGCAATCAGCCCCAGCATTTT.

CDR3 DNA: TGCGCCAGCAGCCCGGGACAGGGCTCCACTGAAGCTTTCTTT. As protein: CASSPGQGSTEAFF. The chain joins TRBV4-1 to TRBJ1-1, with 9 bases aligning to TRBD1. The length of the CDR3 is 14 residues. Germline-derived CDR1 and CDR2 are MGHRA and YSYEKL. V trimming: 4 bases; J trimming: 4 bases; junction bases outside the gene matches: 4.

This clone was seen a single time. The chain recombines TRBV6-5 with TRBJ1-5; the match to TRBD1 covers 10 bases. V shed 6 bases, J shed 8 bases, and the junction held 10 bases outside the gene matches. The germline CDR1 and CDR2 sequences are MNHEY and SVGAGI. CDR3 size: 15 residues. The CDR3 nucleotides read TGTGCCAGCAGACCCGAGGGGGACAGGGGTGAGCCCCAGCATTTT. It encodes CASRPEGDRGEPQHF.

The V call is TRBV4-1, the J call TRBJ2-1, with a tentative D call TRBD1 (6 bases). CDR3 length: 14 residues. The ends were cut back, 3 bases at V and 9 bases at J, with 15 bases in the middle. From germline, CDR1 is MGHRA and CDR2 YSYEKL. CDR3 sequence: CASSQDSTFGEQFF. The CDR3 region has the DNA TGCGCCAGCAGCCAGGACAGTACTTTTGGTGAGCAGTTCTTC.

V gene TRBV7-9 combines with J gene TRBJ2-4; 7 nucleotides match TRBD1. The CDR3 sequence is 16 residues long. The V gene's germline CDR1 is SEHNR and CDR2 FQNEAQ (reference sequence). The ends lost 4 bases at V and 0 bases at J; junction bases unmatched: 6. CDR3 DNA: TGTGCCAGCAGCTGGCAGGGGGACGGAGCCAAAAACATTCAGTACTTC. Amino acid sequence: CASSWQGDGAKNIQYF.

The chain couples TRBV7-2 to TRBJ2-3; TRBD2 aligns across 8 bases. The CDR3 is made up of 15 amino acids. After removal of 4 bases from V and 5 bases from J, the junction contained 8 bases not matched to a gene. The germline V gene encodes CDR1 SGHTA and CDR2 FQGNSA. The CDR3 reads CASSSTISGVDTQYF. The CDR3 DNA reads TGTGCCAGCAGCTCTACTATTAGCGGGGTAGATACGCAGTATTTT.

This chain uses TRBV29-1 with TRBJ2-7; tentative D call: TRBD2 (6 bases). Looked up from germline, CDR1 is SQVTM and CDR2 is ANQGSEA. This CDR3 region has 12 residues. V lost 5 bases and J lost 3, with 11 bases in between. The CDR3 nucleotides read TGCAGCGTTTTGGGGGGTGGCTACGAGCAGTACTTC. Its protein is CSVLGGGYEQYF.

This clone has just a few counts. The chain is built from TRBV5-1 and TRBJ1-3; D possibly corresponds to TRBD1 (5 bases). This CDR3 is built from 16 residues. The germline CDR1 and CDR2 sequences are SGHRS and YFSETQ. V was trimmed by 4 bases and J by 2 bases, leaving 16 bases between them. CDR3 DNA: TGCGCCAGCAGCATTGGACTAAGAGGGGCTGGAAACACCATATATTTT. Translated, it gives CASSIGLRGAGNTIYF.